The source of this T cell receptor (beta chain) is a study of blood T cells in healthy people across ages. In its sample, this clonotype was seen a few times. The CDR3 length is 14 residues. The trim removed 2 bases at V and 5 bases at J, leaving 4 bases unmatched. Per the germline V gene, CDR1 is SQVTM and CDR2 is ANQGSEA. With a J-beta primer mix and a sample-barcoded 5' primer, a second PCR ran 7 to 11 cycles. Paired-end reads containing CDR3 totaled no fewer than 2.5 million for each sample. TCRdb passed the 5' RACE reads through MiXCR, listing each CDR3 protein once. The sample has some 730,000 distinct CDR3 sequences, about 20% seen once.

The sequence was collected from a man aged 65 to 85 in good health. This sequence joins TRBV29-1 and TRBJ2-3; 10 bases fit TRBD1. Source material: blood. The CDR3 reads CSVERDRGKDTQYF. CDR3 DNA sequence: TGCAGCGTTGAAAGGGACAGGGGAAAAGATACGCAGTATTTT.